This T cell receptor beta chain stems from a study of T-cell reconstitution after alpha-beta-depleted transplantation in children. Germline V gene lookup returns CDR1 WNHNN and CDR2 SYGVQD (reference sequence). This CDR3 is 14 amino acids long. Trimming removed 2 bases from V and 1 base from J, with 7 bases in between. It was with unique molecular identifiers that the TCRbeta library was prepared. TCRdb re-analysed the PCR reads in MiXCR, keeping a single row per CDR3 protein. This sample carries 250,000 to 300,000 distinct CDR3 sequences, 6% to 10% of them seen once, and the ten largest clones take 8.5% to 9.5%. This clonotype was seen a handful of times. Its antigen is currently unknown. Study conclusions and caveats: Fresh T-cell production supplied most of the T-cell counts and diversity seen one year after transplant. It was reported that alpha-beta T cells came from several hundred expanded graft clones (about two months after transplant).

This sequence originates from a female patient aged 2 to 10 who had a stem cell transplant for Fanconi anemia, so the T cells may come from the graft donor. This chain uses TRBV10-1 with TRBJ2-3; the D is unclear. The source material was peripheral blood, sampled 360 days after TCRalphabeta/CD19-depleted stem cell transplant. The CDR3 here is CASSEEPGTDTQYF. The CDR3 DNA reads as TGCGCCAGCAGTGAGGAACCGGGCACAGATACGCAGTATTTT.